This T cell receptor beta chain was recovered during a study of shared clonotypes between healthy human individuals. Study context: Each donor contributed plates that comprised three CD4 naive, three CD4 memory, two CD8 naive and one CD8 memory.

Study processing details: ImmunoSEQ junction-only sequences lacked quality scores, so their filtering differed. Repertoires were generated with immunoSEQ multiplex PCR, while TCRdb's copy carries only in-frame clones and drops some. Clone size and the V and J calls come from that table; the DNA yielded D and trimming. The sample carries a few million clones, around 90% recorded once. There are 15 residues in the CDR3. Germline loops: CDR1 GTSNPN, CDR2 SVGIG (reference sequence). With 4 bases removed from V and 11 bases from J, the gap between germline ends came to 21 bases. The CD4+ fraction was divided into a CD45RA+ naive subset and a CD45RA-negative memory subset.

This chain connects TRBV30 to TRBJ1-6; D uncertain. The clonotype originates from a man aged 18 to 29 in good health. What was sequenced was naive CD4+ T cells sorted from blood. Subset defined: CD45RA+ positively selected. The CDR3 nucleotides are TGTGCCTGGACCCCCCCCGGGAGACTGTCTCCACCCCTCCACTTT. This sequence encodes CAWTPPGRLSPPLHF.